This T cell receptor (beta chain) is from a study of blood T cell repertoires in COVID-19. Overall study context: Samples came from the United States, Italy and Spain, spanning acute and convalescent COVID-19. PBMCs, B-cell-depleted T cells, or T cells were the source of the cDNA or gDNA that made up the material.

CDR3 size: 15 residues. Between the trimmed V and J ends, which lost 2 bases and 4 bases, there was a span of 12 bases. The germline CDR1 and CDR2 sequences are MNHNY and SVGAGI (reference sequence). Per the authors' pipeline: By means of reference gene primer amplification, nucleated cell counts were estimated. The data were produced by immunoSEQ multiplex PCR, yet TCRdb's version contains in-frame clones alone and is incomplete. V and J calls and clone size are copied from that table; D and trimming were computed from the DNA. Seen here are approximately 32,000 clones, about nine tenths observed once, and the top ten hold under 4.5%.

The receptor's source is a man in his sixties with acute or convalescent COVID-19. Sequencing was done on a sample of peripheral blood. The V call is TRBV6-6, the J call TRBJ2-1, with D maybe TRBD2 (6 bases). This CDR3 reads CASSYRAGPYNEQFF. For the CDR3, the DNA is TGTGCCAGCAGTTACAGGGCGGGACCTTACAATGAGCAGTTCTTC.